One and the same sample provided the 15 T cell receptor beta chains below, sequenced in a study of blood T cells in healthy people across ages. Primed by a sample-barcoded 5' primer and a J-beta primer mix, a second PCR proceeded for about 6 to 12 cycles. TCRdb fed the 5' RACE reads into MiXCR, producing one record per CDR3 protein. The table records about 760,000 distinct CDR3 sequences, around 25% of them present only once. Another study also made use of these data, one on T cells of mothers and their children.

The sample comprised blood. The receptor set was obtained from a boy aged 10-17 years in good health.

V is TRBV5-5 and J is TRBJ2-1; D perhaps matches TRBD1 (6 bases). The end of the DNA fits TRBJ2-5 better, so the J call may be wrong. The CDR3 length is 17 residues. Germline lookup yields CDR1 SGHKS and CDR2 YYEKEE (reference sequence). The CDR3 here is CASSPPRQVTSRETQYF. The CDR3 nucleotides read TGTGCCAGCAGCCCCCCCAGACAGGTTACTAGTAGGGAGACCCAGTACTTC.

The genes are TRBV7-9 and TRBJ1-2; the D is unclear. Germline V gives CDR1 SEHNR, CDR2 FQNEAQ (reference sequence). The V end lost 3 bases, the J end lost 6 bases, and 2 bases lay between the germline ends. The CDR3 runs to 10 residues. The CDR3 spells CASSFDGYTF. CDR3 nucleotides: TGTGCCAGCAGCTTTGATGGCTACACCTTC.

This clonotype has only a few counts. The chain is built from TRBV2 and TRBJ2-7, with D possibly TRBD2 on 5 matching bases. The length of the CDR3 is 12 residues. The germline V gene encodes CDR1 SNHLY and CDR2 FYNNEI. V was pared by 8 bases and J by 4 bases, with 12 bases between. The CDR3 spells CASRLAGYEQYF. The CDR3 DNA sequence: TGTGCCAGCCGCCTCGCGGGTTACGAGCAGTACTTC.

This clonotype was detected a few times. The chain is built from TRBV27 and TRBJ1-6; 7 bases agree with TRBD1. CDR1 is MNHEY, CDR2 SMNVEV, per germline (reference sequence). Losses at the gene ends were 5 bases for V and 10 bases for J; bases not matched to a gene: 2. This CDR3 spans 12 amino acids. CDR3 in DNA: TGTGCCAGCAGTGTACAGGGGTCACCCCTCCACTTT. It translates to CASSVQGSPLHF.

This clonotype occurred many times. This chain connects TRBV27 to TRBJ2-7, with 10 bases aligning to TRBD2. This CDR3 has 15 residues. V was clipped by 6 bases and J by 2 bases; unmatched bases: 7. Per germline, CDR1 MNHEY and CDR2 SMNVEV (reference sequence). The CDR3 DNA reads as TGTGCCAGCAGCTTACGGCTAGCGGGGGCCTACGAGCAGTACTTC. As protein: CASSLRLAGAYEQYF.

This clonotype was detected only a few times. The chain employs TRBV11-2 and TRBJ1-3; D not certain. Per germline, CDR1 SGHAT and CDR2 FQNNGV. CDR3 length: 17 amino acids. Trimming took 1 base from V and 0 from J, leaving 13 bases between them. The CDR3 region is CASSLVGGSDSGNTIYF. Here the CDR3 DNA reads TGTGCCAGCAGCTTAGTGGGCGGATCGGACTCTGGAAACACCATATATTTT.

The chain employs TRBV21-1 and TRBJ2-1; TRBD2 is the table's D call and was not checked against the DNA. TRBV21-1 is designated a pseudogene. The CDR3 extends over 16 amino acids. In DNA, the CDR3 is TGTGCCAGCAGCAAAGATTGCGGGGGGGCTTCGGATGAGCAGTTCTTC. It specifies CASSKDCGGASDEQFF.

V usage is TRBV7-2 and J usage is TRBJ1-4; no clear D. V lost 1 base to trimming and J lost 0 bases, with 3 bases between them. This CDR3 region has 14 residues. The V gene's germline CDR1 is SGHTA and CDR2 FQGNSA. Here the CDR3 DNA reads TGTGCCAGCAGCTTAGATGCAACTAATGAAAAACTGTTTTTT. It yields the protein CASSLDATNEKLFF.

The chain has TRBV20-1 and TRBJ2-7; 10 positions agree with TRBD1. V lost 2 bases and J lost 0; bases outside the gene matches: 7. The CDR3 consists of 16 residues. Germline CDR1 reads DFQATT; CDR2 reads SNEGSKA (reference sequence). The CDR3 here is CSARLDGTGVSYEQYF. The CDR3, as DNA: TGCAGTGCTAGACTAGACGGGACAGGGGTCTCCTACGAGCAGTACTTC.

As regards this clonotype: Relative to the germline gene, one junction end is altered; a read error may explain this. The CDR3 is CASSPAGGHYGHTF. The DNA of the CDR3 is TGTGCCAGCAGTCCAGCGGGAGGCCACTATGGCCACACCTTC. This rearrangement joins TRBV12-3 or TRBV12-4 to TRBJ1-2; no reliable D call. The CDR3 spans 14 residues.

The chain employs TRBV2 and TRBJ1-6; 9 bases are a match to TRBD1. The CDR3 has 15 amino acids. The germline V gene encodes CDR1 SNHLY and CDR2 FYNNEI. J lost 10 bases, V lost 6 bases, and 10 bases had no gene match. DNA for the CDR3: TGTGCCAGCAGGGGGGTCCGGGACAGGGACTCACCCCTCCACTTT. This gives the protein CASRGVRDRDSPLHF. The variable domain in full, with the rest retrieved from reference TRBV2 and TRBJ1-6, is EPEVTQTPSHQVTQMGQEVILRCVPISNHLYFYWYRQILGQKVEFLVSFYNNEISEKSEIFDDQFSVERPDGSNFTLKIRSTKLEDSAMYFCASRGVRDRDSPLHFGNGTRLTVT.

This chain joins TRBV7-9 and TRBJ2-1, with D possibly being TRBD1 (6 bases). The germline gives CDR1 SEHNR, CDR2 FQNEAQ (reference sequence). This CDR3 contains 16 residues. Trimming stripped 1 base from V and 1 base from J, with 11 bases between. As DNA, the CDR3 is TGTGCCAGCAGCTTAGAGTGGACAGTGTCCTACAATGAGCAGTTCTTC. Amino acids: CASSLEWTVSYNEQFF.

V and J are TRBV20-1 and TRBJ2-5, with D unclear. Germline V gives CDR1 DFQATT, CDR2 SNEGSKA (reference sequence). V gave up 5 bases and J gave up 1 base, with 14 bases separating them. This CDR3 has 14 residues. DNA of the CDR3: TGCAGTGCTCCTCCGGCCGGACGCCAAGAGACCCAGTACTTC. This encodes CSAPPAGRQETQYF.

This sequence joins TRBV29-1 and TRBJ1-2, with a weak D call TRBD1 (5 bases). Germline V gene lookup returns CDR1 SQVTM and CDR2 ANQGSEA. The CDR3 runs to 11 residues. The ends were cut back, 8 bases at V and 5 bases at J, with 12 bases in the middle. CDR3 residues: CSSWSGYGYTF. The CDR3 nucleotides are TGCAGCTCTTGGTCAGGGTATGGCTACACCTTC.

About this clonotype: Compared with germline, one end of the junction differs, possibly owing to a read error. This chain uses TRBV7-7 with TRBJ1-1; the D is unclear. Germline assignment: CDR1 SSHAT and CDR2 FNYEAQ (reference sequence). The CDR3 loop spans 15 amino acids. The CDR3, as DNA: TGTGCTAGCAGCCCTTATGCGGGATTGAACACTGAAGCTTTCTTT. Translating it yields CASSPYAGLNTEAFF.